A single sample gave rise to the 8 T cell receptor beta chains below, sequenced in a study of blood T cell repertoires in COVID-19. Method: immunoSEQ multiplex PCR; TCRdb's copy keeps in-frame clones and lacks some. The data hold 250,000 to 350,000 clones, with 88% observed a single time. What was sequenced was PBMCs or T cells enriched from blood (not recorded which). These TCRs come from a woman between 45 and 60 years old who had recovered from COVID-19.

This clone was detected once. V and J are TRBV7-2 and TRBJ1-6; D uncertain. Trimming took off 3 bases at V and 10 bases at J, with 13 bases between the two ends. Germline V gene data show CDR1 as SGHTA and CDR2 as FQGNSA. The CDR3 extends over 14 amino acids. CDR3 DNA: TGTGCCAGCAGCTTGGGCAGAGTTGGGTCACCCCTCCACTTT. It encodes CASSLGRVGSPLHF.

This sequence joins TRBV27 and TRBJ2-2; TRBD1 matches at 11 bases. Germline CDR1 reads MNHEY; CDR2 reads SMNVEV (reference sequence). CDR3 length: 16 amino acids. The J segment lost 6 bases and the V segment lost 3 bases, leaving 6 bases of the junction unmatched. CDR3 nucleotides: TGTGCCAGCAGTTTCGGACAGGGGGCGGGTGCCGGGGAGCTGTTTTTT. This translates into CASSFGQGAGAGELFF.

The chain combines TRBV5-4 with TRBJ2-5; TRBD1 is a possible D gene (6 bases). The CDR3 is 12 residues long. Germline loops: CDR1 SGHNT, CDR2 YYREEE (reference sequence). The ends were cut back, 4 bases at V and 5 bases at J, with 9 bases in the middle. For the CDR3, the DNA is TGTGCCAGCAGCCAGGGGAGCGAGACCCAGTACTTC. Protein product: CASSQGSETQYF.

CDR3 in amino acids: CASSFDYQNGAFF. The DNA of the CDR3 is TGCGCCAGCAGCTTCGATTATCAAAACGGAGCTTTCTTT. The chain recombines TRBV5-1 with TRBJ1-1, with unresolved D. The CDR3 length is 13 residues. Deletions cut 2 bases from V and 10 bases from J, with 15 bases between. The germline V gene encodes CDR1 SGHRS and CDR2 YFSETQ.

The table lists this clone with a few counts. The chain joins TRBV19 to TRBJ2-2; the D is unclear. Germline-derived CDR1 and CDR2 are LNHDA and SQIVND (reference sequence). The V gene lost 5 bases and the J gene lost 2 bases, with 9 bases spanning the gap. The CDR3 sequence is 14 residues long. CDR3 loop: CASSFSSNTGELFF. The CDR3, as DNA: TGTGCCAGTAGTTTTTCCAGTAACACCGGGGAGCTGTTTTTT.

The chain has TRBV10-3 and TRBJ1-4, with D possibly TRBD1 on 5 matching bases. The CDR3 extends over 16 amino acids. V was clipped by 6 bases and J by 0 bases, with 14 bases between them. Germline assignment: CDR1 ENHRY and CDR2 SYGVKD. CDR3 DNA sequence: TGTGCCATCAGCCCAGGGCCAGTTGCAACTAATGAAAAACTGTTTTTT. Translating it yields CAISPGPVATNEKLFF.

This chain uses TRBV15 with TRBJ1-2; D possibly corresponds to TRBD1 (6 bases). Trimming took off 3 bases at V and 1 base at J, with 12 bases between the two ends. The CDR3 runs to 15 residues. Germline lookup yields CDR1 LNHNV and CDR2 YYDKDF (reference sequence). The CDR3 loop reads CATSRDRILNYGYTF. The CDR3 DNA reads TGTGCCACCAGCAGGGACAGAATCCTTAACTATGGCTACACCTTC.

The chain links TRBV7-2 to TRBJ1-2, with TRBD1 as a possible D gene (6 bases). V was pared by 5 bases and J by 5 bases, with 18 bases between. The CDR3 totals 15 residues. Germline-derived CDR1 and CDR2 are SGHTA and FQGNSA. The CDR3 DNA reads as TGTGCCAGCAGCCCTCAACAGGGTGTAGCGTATGGCTACACCTTC. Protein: CASSPQQGVAYGYTF.